This passage covers 28 T cell receptor beta chains from one sample sequenced in a study of esophageal squamous cell carcinoma under preoperative chemotherapy. Time point reported: before preoperative PTX-NDP chemotherapy. TCRdb passed the PCR reads through MiXCR, listing each CDR3 protein once. The data contain 25,000 to 35,000 distinct CDR3 sequences, roughly 48% of them singletons. The specimen was obtained from a patient given preoperative chemotherapy. The receptors derive from a human donor with esophageal squamous cell carcinoma. The donor label of this sample is uncertain.

The sample holds a few counts of this clonotype. The chain recombines TRBV11-3 with TRBJ2-1; 9 bases map to TRBD2. With V trimmed by 1 base and J by 5 bases, 3 bases remained unmatched. In germline, CDR1 is SGHNT, CDR2 YENEEA. This CDR3 region has 15 residues. The CDR3 reads CASSLGGRENNEQFF. In DNA form, the CDR3 reads TGTGCCAGCAGCTTAGGCGGGAGGGAAAACAATGAGCAGTTCTTC.

This sequence joins TRBV7-2 and TRBJ2-3; the D call may be TRBD1 or TRBD2 (6 bases each). V lost 11 bases and J 4 bases, leaving 22 bases between the germline ends. Germline V gene sequence: CDR1 SGHTA, CDR2 FQGNSA. This CDR3 spans 15 amino acids. The CDR3 is CAGGTGSSSADTQYF. CDR3 DNA: TGTGCCGGGGGCACCGGGAGCAGCTCGGCAGATACGCAGTATTTT. The entire variable domain, with the rest obtained from reference TRBV7-2 and TRBJ2-3, is as follows: GAGVSQSPSNKVTEKGKDVELRCDPISGHTALYWYRQSLGQGLEFLIYFQGNSAPDKSGLPSDRFSAERTGGSVSTLTIQRTQQEDSAVYLCAGGTGSSSADTQYFGPGTRLTVL.

J is TRBJ2-1 and V is TRBV7-3; 13 nucleotides line up with TRBD2. Germline-derived CDR1 and CDR2 are SGHTA and FQGTGA. The ends lost 6 bases at V and 6 bases at J; junction bases unmatched: 2. The CDR3 totals 14 residues. Written as DNA, the CDR3 is TGTGCCAGCAGTCGGACTAGCGGGAGCAATGAGCAGTTCTTC. Encoded protein: CASSRTSGSNEQFF.

The chain carries TRBV7-3 and TRBJ2-6, with D perhaps TRBD1 (6 bases). The V gene's germline CDR1 is SGHTA and CDR2 FQGTGA. CDR3 length: 18 residues. Trimming removed 4 bases from V and 2 bases from J, with 18 bases in between. The CDR3 coding sequence is TGTGCCAGCAGCTACGATAGGTTAAAGGGGGCTGGGGCCAACGTCCTGACTTTC. As protein: CASSYDRLKGAGANVLTF.

The CDR3: CASSPRRGPGANVLTF. CDR3 nucleotides: TGTGCCAGCAGCCCTAGGAGGGGCCCCGGGGCCAACGTCCTGACTTTC. This chain connects TRBV7-8 to TRBJ2-6, with a weak D call TRBD2 (6 bases). Germline CDR1 and CDR2: SGHVS and FQNEAQ. V was pared by 5 bases and J by 4 bases, with 15 bases between. CDR3 length: 16 residues.

About this clonotype itself: The junction differs from germline at one of its ends, possibly a read error. The J gene is TRBJ2-3, the V gene TRBV7-7; D not certain. Germline values: CDR1 SSHAT, CDR2 FNYEAQ (reference sequence). This CDR3 is built from 13 residues. CDR3 sequence: CATSLGAKDTQYF. The CDR3 bases are TGCGCTACCAGCCTAGGAGCCAAAGACACGCAGTATTTC. The full variable domain, in which reference TRBV7-7 and TRBJ2-3 provide the parts outside the CDR3, is GAGVSQSPRYKVTKRGQDVTLRCDPISSHATLYWYQQALGQGPEFLTYFNYEAQPDKSGLPSDRFSAERPEGSISTLTIQRTEQRDSAMYRCATSLGAKDTQYFGPGTRLTVL.

This chain joins TRBV7-2 and TRBJ1-5; D remains ambiguous. V was clipped by 1 base and J by 6 bases, with 7 bases between them. Germline V gives CDR1 SGHTA, CDR2 FQGNSA. The CDR3 loop spans 13 amino acids. The CDR3, as DNA: TGTGCCAGCAGCTTAGTTCGCTCTCAGCCCCAGCATTTT. It codes for CASSLVRSQPQHF.

There are a few counts of this clonotype. The chain carries TRBV7-9 and TRBJ2-5; 10 bases match TRBD1. V was clipped by 5 bases and J by 13 bases; unmatched bases: 4. Germline loops: CDR1 SEHNR, CDR2 FQNEAQ (reference sequence). This CDR3 is 11 amino acids long. In DNA form, the CDR3 reads TGTGCCAGCAGCCCGGACAGGGGGATGTACTTC. Protein: CASSPDRGMYF.

A remark on this clonotype: A junction boundary mismatches the germline segment, possibly from a read error. The V call is TRBV7-8, the J call TRBJ2-3, with unresolved D. The germline gives CDR1 SGHVS, CDR2 FQNEAQ. The CDR3 sequence is 14 residues long. The CDR3: CAGSLDGSTEKQYF. The CDR3 nucleotides read TGTGCCGGCAGCCTGGACGGCAGCACAGAGAAGCAGTATTTT.

The rearrangement uses TRBV6-1 and TRBJ2-2, with a possible D match to TRBD1 (5 bases). Matching the DNA end better, TRBJ2-3 makes the J call doubtful. The CDR3 loop spans 14 amino acids. From germline, CDR1 is MNHNS and CDR2 SASEGT. CDR3 sequence (DNA): TGTCCGGGCAGCCAACGTGTGGGCACAGGTGAGCAGTATTTT. This encodes CPGSQRVGTGEQYF.

There are many counts of this clonotype. This chain connects TRBV5-6 to TRBJ2-6, with unresolved D. The V gene's germline CDR1 is SGHDT and CDR2 YYEEEE. Trimming took 4 bases from V and 0 from J, leaving 5 bases between them. The CDR3 extends over 14 amino acids. The CDR3 sequence: CASSPISGANVLTF. In DNA, the CDR3 is TGTGCCAGCAGCCCGATCTCTGGGGCCAACGTCCTGACTTTC.

The chain uses TRBV7-7 and TRBJ2-5; D is perhaps TRBD1 or TRBD2 (5 bases each). The CDR3 is 13 residues long. Per germline, CDR1 SSHAT and CDR2 FNYEAQ (reference sequence). The CDR3 is CASSGDLYGTQYF. The CDR3 nucleotides read TGTGCTAGCTCCGGGGACCTCTATGGGACCCAGTACTTC.

The chain recombines TRBV6-1 with TRBJ2-3; D remains ambiguous. V lost 2 bases and J lost 0, with 15 bases in between. CDR3 length: 17 amino acids. Germline V gene lookup returns CDR1 MNHNS and CDR2 SASEGT. The CDR3 nucleotides read TGTGCCAGCAGTGAACGTCAGGCCTCAATTAGCACAGATACGCAGTATTTT. This gives the protein CASSERQASISTDTQYF.

This clonotype was observed a few times. The rearrangement links TRBV12-3 or TRBV12-4 to TRBJ1-6; D is possibly TRBD1 (5 bases). The CDR3 runs to 12 residues. V was cut by 6 bases and J by 7 bases, with 7 bases left in between. The CDR3 region has the DNA TGTGCCAGCAGCGACAGAAATTCACCCCTCCACTTT. Amino acids: CASSDRNSPLHF.

Concerning this clonotype: Germline is not matched at one junction end, which may reflect a read error. The rearrangement joins TRBV25-1 to TRBJ2-2; D may correspond to TRBD1 or TRBD2 (6 bases each). This CDR3 has 13 amino acids. Germline CDR1 reads MGHDK; CDR2 reads SYGVNS. CDR3 loop: CASKPGGTGTLYF. The CDR3 DNA is TGTGCCAGCAAGCCCGGGGGCACCGGGACGCTGTATTTT.

This clonotype was picked up a small number of times. J is TRBJ2-5 and V is TRBV11-3; D ambiguous. CDR1 and CDR2 (germline): SGHNT, YENEEA. Trimming removed 4 bases from V and 11 bases from J, with 20 bases in between. The CDR3 length is 14 residues. CDR3 DNA: TGTGCCAGCAGCTCCCTGGACGGACCTACGCAGCAGTACTTC. This translates into CASSSLDGPTQQYF.

The CDR3, as DNA: TGTGCCAGCTCACGAGGGGCCCAAGAGACCCAGTACTTC. Its protein product is CASSRGAQETQYF. The chain recombines TRBV18 with TRBJ2-5; D could derive from TRBD1 or TRBD2 (5 bases each). CDR3 length: 13 amino acids. V lost 4 bases and J 1 base, leaving 7 bases between the germline ends. Per the germline V gene, CDR1 is KGHSH and CDR2 is LQKENI.

The V gene is TRBV12-5, the J gene TRBJ2-3; D assignment may be TRBD1 or TRBD2 (6 bases each). TRBJ2-7 explains the end of the DNA better; the J call may be wrong. The CDR3 runs 15 residues. Per germline, CDR1 LGHNT and CDR2 FRNRAP. The CDR3 bases are TGTGCTAGTGGTTTGGACGGGGGCCAATACAATGAGCAGTACTTC. The encoded protein is CASGLDGGQYNEQYF.

The rearrangement links TRBV7-2 to TRBJ2-5, with 9 bases matching TRBD1. V lost 8 bases, J lost 1 base, and 11 bases stayed unmatched. CDR3 length: 16 amino acids. Germline assignment: CDR1 SGHTA and CDR2 FQGNSA. CDR3 nucleotides: TGTGCCAGCGGGCGACAGGGGGGGCGTGGCCAAGAGACCCAGTACTTC. Translating gives CASGRQGGRGQETQYF.

V usage is TRBV7-2 and J usage is TRBJ2-5; D assignment may be TRBD1 or TRBD2 (6 bases each). CDR1 and CDR2 (germline): SGHTA, FQGNSA. The CDR3 runs 15 residues. V was trimmed by 9 bases and J by 4 bases, leaving 21 bases between them. The CDR3 sequence: CARGTGGRAAETQYF. The CDR3 nucleotides read TGTGCCAGGGGCACCGGGGGCCGCGCCGCAGAGACCCAGTACTTC.

The V and J genes are TRBV7-9 and TRBJ2-3, with a weak D call TRBD2 (6 bases). Germline CDR1 SEHNR, CDR2 FQNEAQ (reference sequence). The CDR3 has 17 amino acids. Trimming took off 6 bases at V and 0 bases at J, with 19 bases between the two ends. The CDR3 sequence is CASSQGGGAVSTDTQYF. In nucleotides, the CDR3 is TGTGCCAGCAGTCAGGGTGGCGGGGCAGTGAGCACAGATACGCAGTATTTT.

There are many counts of this clonotype. A read error is possible here, since a much larger clone lies one base away. The CDR3 bases are TGTGCCAGCAGCTTAGGGTTAAGAAGCACAGAAGAGACCCAGTTCTTC. Its protein is CASSLGLRSTEETQFF. The V gene is TRBV11-3, the J gene TRBJ2-1; no clear D. The CDR3 is made up of 16 amino acids. V lost 1 base, J lost 13 bases, and 23 bases lay in between. Germline V gives CDR1 SGHNT, CDR2 YENEEA.

Of note for this clonotype: The germline gene is not matched at one end of the junction; a read error may be the cause. This chain uses TRBV7-2 with TRBJ2-5; 7 positions agree with TRBD2. The germline gives CDR1 SGHTA, CDR2 FQGNSA. The CDR3 sequence is 14 residues long. CDR3 sequence reads: CARGCFSGQATRLF. CDR3 bases: TGTGCCAGGGGCTGCTTTAGCGGGCAAGCGACCCGGCTTTTC.

This clonotype was counted at least ten times. A read error may explain this, as a much larger clone is one base away. This chain links TRBV12-3 or TRBV12-4 with TRBJ2-5; 10 bases match TRBD1. The CDR3 is 13 amino acids. Germline trimming cut 5 bases from V and 11 bases from J; bases unmatched to any gene: 8. The CDR3 loop reads CASSTGQGNEQYF. The CDR3 coding sequence is TGTGCCAGCAGTACGGGACAGGGGAATGAGCAGTACTTC.

Comment on this clonotype: One junction end disagrees with the germline gene, perhaps due to a read error. This chain links TRBV7-3 with TRBJ2-6; D unclear. The CDR3 has 15 residues. Germline V CDR1 and CDR2: SGHTA, FQGTGA. The CDR3: CASRVTRPGSNDLSF. CDR3 coding DNA: TGTGCCAGCAGGGTCACACGTCCTGGCTCCAACGACCTGTCTTTC.

The chain uses TRBV11-2 and TRBJ2-7; D unresolved. The CDR3 contains 13 residues. Germline V gene lookup returns CDR1 SGHAT and CDR2 FQNNGV. Trimming left V 0 bases short and J 4 bases short, with 7 bases between. CDR3 nucleotide sequence: TGTGCCAGCAGCTTAGAACTTATTTACGAGCAGTACTTC. Amino acids: CASSLELIYEQYF.

V usage is TRBV5-1 and J usage is TRBJ2-3, with D possibly being TRBD1 (5 bases). The CDR3 sequence is 17 residues long. Trimming removed 6 bases from V and 6 bases from J, with 26 bases in between. The V gene's germline CDR1 is SGHRS and CDR2 YFSETQ. CDR3 amino acids: CASTRFGRAASGDTQYF. As DNA, the CDR3 is TGCGCCAGCACGAGGTTCGGCCGCGCGGCGTCAGGGGATACGCAGTATTTT.

For the CDR3, the DNA is TGTGCCAGCAGGCGAGGACAGGGCCAAGAGACCCAGTACTTC. Its protein is CASRRGQGQETQYF. The chain employs TRBV12-3 or TRBV12-4 and TRBJ2-5; 8 nucleotides align to TRBD1. With 6 bases clipped from V and 1 base from J, the junction kept 4 bases outside the gene matches. The CDR3 extends over 14 amino acids.